The sequence of this TCR beta chain was determined in a study of control samples from healthy donors and cancer patients. This table comes from immunoSEQ multiplex PCR, and its TCRdb copy is limited to in-frame clones, with some not included. The profile shows just over 150,000 clones, approximately 90% of them singletons. Trimming left V 1 base short and J 2 bases short, with 10 bases between. The germline V gene has CDR1 SGDLS and CDR2 YYNGEE. This CDR3 contains 15 residues. This clone was seen more than once but under ten times. This sequence originates from a man aged 30 to 39 in good health. The chain recombines TRBV9 with TRBJ1-3; perhaps TRBD1 as D (6 bases). The sequencing sample was made of blood. As DNA, the CDR3 is TGTGCCAGCAGCGTAACAGGGAAGGCTGGAAACACCATATATTTT. Translated, it gives CASSVTGKAGNTIYF. The full variable domain, with the rest looked up from reference TRBV9 and TRBJ1-3, is DSGVTQTPKHLITATGQRVTLRCSPRSGDLSVYWYQQSLDQGLQFLIQYYNGEERAKGNILERFSAQQFPDLHSELNLSSLELGDSALYFCASSVTGKAGNTIYFGEGSWLTVV.